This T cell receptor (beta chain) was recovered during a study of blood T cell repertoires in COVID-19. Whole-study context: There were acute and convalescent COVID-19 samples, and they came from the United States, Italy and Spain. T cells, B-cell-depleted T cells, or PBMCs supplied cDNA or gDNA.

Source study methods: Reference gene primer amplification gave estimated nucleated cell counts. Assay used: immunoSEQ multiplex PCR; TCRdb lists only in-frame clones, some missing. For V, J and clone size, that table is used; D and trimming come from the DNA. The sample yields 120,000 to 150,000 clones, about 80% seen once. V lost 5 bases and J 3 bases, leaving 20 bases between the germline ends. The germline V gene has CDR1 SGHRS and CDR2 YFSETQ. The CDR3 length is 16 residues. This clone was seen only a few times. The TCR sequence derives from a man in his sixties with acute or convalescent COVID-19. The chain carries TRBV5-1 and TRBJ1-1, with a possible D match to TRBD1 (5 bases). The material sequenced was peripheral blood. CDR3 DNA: TGCGCCAGCAGTCGAAGGCAGGGTAACGTGCACACTGAAGCTTTCTTT. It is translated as CASSRRQGNVHTEAFF.